Shown below are 17 T cell receptor beta chains from a single sample sequenced in a study of response to subunit inactivated influenza vaccine. Via MiXCR, TCRdb re-called the RT-PCR reads, giving one row per CDR3 protein. The table shows around 750,000 distinct CDR3 sequences, with 21% occurring only once. Specimen: PBMCs from blood, collected 5 days after vaccination. These receptors all come from a man aged 50-59 years who received an inactivated influenza vaccine.

A few counts support this clonotype. The chain carries TRBV6-2 or TRBV6-3 and TRBJ1-6; 7 bases match TRBD1. The CDR3 runs 14 residues. Germline trimming cut 2 bases from V and 9 bases from J; bases unmatched to any gene: 4. Germline assignment: CDR1 MNHEY and CDR2 SVGEGT. Here the CDR3 reads CASSYEGQISPLHF. The CDR3 bases are TGTGCCAGCAGTTACGAGGGACAGATTTCACCCCTCCACTTT.

This clonotype was counted many times. The chain has TRBV7-2 and TRBJ2-2, with D possibly being TRBD1 (5 bases). This CDR3 comprises 16 residues. From germline, CDR1 is SGHTA and CDR2 FQGNSA. The V and J ends lost 5 bases and 1 base respectively, with 14 bases between them. CDR3 DNA: TGTGCCAGCAGCCAACAGGTCGGGTTGAACACCGGGGAGCTGTTTTTT. This codes for CASSQQVGLNTGELFF. Filled out from reference TRBV7-2 and TRBJ2-2, the complete variable domain reads GAGVSQSPSNKVTEKGKDVELRCDPISGHTALYWYRQSLGQGLEFLIYFQGNSAPDKSGLPSDRFSAERTGGSVSTLTIQRTQQEDSAVYLCASSQQVGLNTGELFFGEGSRLTVL.

V gene TRBV7-2 combines with J gene TRBJ2-1, with 7 bases aligning to TRBD2. V trimming: 5 bases; J trimming: 8 bases; junction bases outside the gene matches: 12. Germline CDR1 SGHTA, CDR2 FQGNSA. This CDR3 has 15 amino acids. The DNA of the CDR3 is TGTGCCAGCAGCCCTGGACTAGGATATAACGATGAGCAGTTCTTC. Amino acid sequence: CASSPGLGYNDEQFF.

This clonotype was recorded a few times. CDR3 sequence: CASSLRTDTDTQYF. The CDR3 nucleotides read TGCGCCAGCAGCTTGAGGACCGACACAGATACGCAGTATTTT. The chain is built from TRBV5-1 and TRBJ2-3; no clear D gene. The CDR3 consists of 14 residues. Germline assignment: CDR1 SGHRS and CDR2 YFSETQ. The V gene lost 1 base and the J gene lost 2 bases, with 8 bases spanning the gap. Based on the CDR3 plus reference TRBV5-1 and TRBJ2-3, the full variable domain is KAGVTQTPRYLIKTRGQQVTLSCSPISGHRSVSWYQQTPGQGLQFLFEYFSETQRNKGNFPGRFSGRQFSNSRSEMNVSTLELGDSALYLCASSLRTDTDTQYFGPGTRLTVL.

V and J are TRBV7-3 and TRBJ2-1; 15 bases agree with TRBD2. The CDR3 contains 16 residues. Germline V lookup: CDR1 SGHTA, CDR2 FQGTGA. V gave up 2 bases and J gave up 7 bases; unmatched junction bases: 3. The CDR3 loop is CASSLPGTSGRNEQFF. CDR3 DNA: TGTGCCAGCAGCTTACCCGGGACTAGCGGGAGGAATGAGCAGTTCTTC.

Only a few counts were recorded for this clonotype. The chain joins TRBV7-9 to TRBJ1-4; D gene ambiguous. V was cut by 5 bases and J by 14 bases, with 18 bases left in between. CDR1 SEHNR and CDR2 FQNEAQ come from the germline V gene (reference sequence). This CDR3 region has 13 residues. The DNA of the CDR3 is TGTGCCAGCAGCCGACCATCCCTCGAGCGGCTGTTTTTT. Translated: CASSRPSLERLFF.

This clonotype was counted only a few times. A junction end diverges from the germline sequence, so it may reflect a read error. The chain employs TRBV20-1 and TRBJ2-1; 12 bases map to TRBD2. Germline values: CDR1 DFQATT, CDR2 SNEGSKA (reference sequence). The CDR3 loop spans 13 amino acids. DNA for the CDR3: TGCAGTCCTAGCGGGGGGGATTACAATGAGCAGTTCTTC. Encoded protein: CSPSGGDYNEQFF.

V is TRBV30 and J is TRBJ2-3; 14 bases are a match to TRBD2. CDR1 is GTSNPN and CDR2 is SVGIG in the germline V gene (reference sequence). The V and J ends lost 3 bases and 1 base, in that order; junction bases with no gene match: 6. This CDR3 comprises 17 residues. The CDR3 spells CAWRRGLAGGGTDTQYF. The CDR3 nucleotides are TGTGCCTGGAGGAGAGGACTAGCGGGGGGAGGCACAGATACGCAGTATTTT.

This chain connects TRBV19 to TRBJ2-7, with 9 bases matching TRBD1. The V segment lost 3 bases and the J segment 6 bases; nucleotides outside the gene matches: 6. This CDR3 is 14 amino acids long. Germline CDR1 LNHDA, CDR2 SQIVND (reference sequence). The CDR3 nucleotides are TGTGCCAGTAGTATTGGGACAGGGTCGAGCGAGCAGTACTTC. Encoded protein: CASSIGTGSSEQYF.

This clonotype was counted a few times. The chain links TRBV5-1 to TRBJ2-7; TRBD1 matches at 8 bases. Looked up from germline, CDR1 is SGHRS and CDR2 is YFSETQ. The trim removed 4 bases at V and 0 bases at J, leaving 6 bases unmatched. CDR3 length: 15 residues. CDR3 in DNA: TGCGCCAGCAGCCAGACAGGGGACGCCTCCTACGAGCAGTACTTC. Translation gives CASSQTGDASYEQYF.

The rearrangement links TRBV7-8 to TRBJ2-7, with a tentative D call TRBD1 (5 bases). The CDR3 has 13 residues. V was trimmed by 2 bases and J by 6 bases, leaving 11 bases between them. The germline gives CDR1 SGHVS, CDR2 FQNEAQ. CDR3 sequence reads: CASSLLRVSEQYF. The CDR3 nucleotides are TGTGCCAGCAGCTTACTCAGGGTGTCCGAGCAGTACTTC. The full variable domain, in which reference TRBV7-8 and TRBJ2-7 provide the parts outside the CDR3, is GAGVSQSPRYKVAKRGQDVALRCDPISGHVSLFWYQQALGQGPEFLTYFQNEAQLDKSGLPSDRFFAERPEGSVSTLKIQRTQQEDSAVYLCASSLLRVSEQYFGPGTRLTVT.

Only a few counts were recorded for this clonotype. The genes are TRBV24-1 and TRBJ2-1; TRBD1 might be the D (6 bases). This CDR3 has 17 amino acids. V dropped 4 bases and J dropped 0 bases, with 15 bases sitting between them. Germline assignment: CDR1 KGHDR and CDR2 SFDVKD. As DNA, the CDR3 is TGTGCCACCAGTGAACAACAGGGTGCAGGCTCCTACAATGAGCAGTTCTTC. This sequence encodes CATSEQQGAGSYNEQFF.

This clonotype was seen a few times. In DNA form, the CDR3 reads TGCGCCAGCAGCTTAAGAGGGGGCACTGAAAAACTGTTTTTT. Translating it yields CASSLRGGTEKLFF. This chain connects TRBV5-1 to TRBJ1-4, with 7 nucleotides matching TRBD1. The V and J ends lost 2 bases and 7 bases, in that order; junction bases with no gene match: 5. Germline values: CDR1 SGHRS, CDR2 YFSETQ. This CDR3 has 14 amino acids.

This clonotype has at least ten counts. The chain links TRBV5-1 to TRBJ2-2, with 8 nucleotides matching TRBD1. Per the germline V gene, CDR1 is SGHRS and CDR2 is YFSETQ. The CDR3 has 13 amino acids. The V and J ends lost 3 bases and 6 bases, in that order; junction bases with no gene match: 1. CDR3 residues: CASSSTGAGELFF. Written as DNA, the CDR3 is TGCGCCAGCAGCTCGACAGGGGCCGGGGAGCTGTTTTTT. The complete variable domain, with remaining parts taken from reference TRBV5-1 and TRBJ2-2, reads KAGVTQTPRYLIKTRGQQVTLSCSPISGHRSVSWYQQTPGQGLQFLFEYFSETQRNKGNFPGRFSGRQFSNSRSEMNVSTLELGDSALYLCASSSTGAGELFFGEGSRLTVL.

This clonotype has more than one count but fewer than ten. The V call is TRBV6-1, the J call TRBJ2-7, with a possible D match to TRBD2 (5 bases). V lost 4 bases, J lost 0 bases, and 10 bases lay in between. CDR3 length: 14 amino acids. Germline V gives CDR1 MNHNS, CDR2 SASEGT. CDR3 loop: CASSVDFSSYEQYF. DNA of the CDR3: TGTGCCAGCAGTGTGGACTTTAGCTCCTACGAGCAGTACTTC.

There are a few counts of this clonotype. This chain links TRBV2 with TRBJ1-5; D is perhaps TRBD1 (5 bases). The CDR3 extends over 14 amino acids. Per the germline V gene, CDR1 is SNHLY and CDR2 is FYNNEI. Trimming pared 6 bases from V and 1 base from J, leaving 10 bases between. The CDR3 region is CASRVGLSNQPQHF. CDR3 DNA sequence: TGTGCCAGCAGAGTGGGACTAAGCAATCAGCCCCAGCATTTT.

The V gene is TRBV20-1, the J gene TRBJ2-7; D may correspond to TRBD1 or TRBD2 (5 bases each). The CDR3 is made up of 13 amino acids. The V and J ends lost 6 bases and 4 bases respectively, with 16 bases between them. CDR1 is DFQATT, CDR2 SNEGSKA, per germline (reference sequence). The CDR3: CSATGTTRYEQYF. CDR3 in DNA: TGCAGTGCCACCGGGACCACTCGTTACGAGCAGTACTTC.